Listed here are 4 T cell receptor beta chains from one sample, sequenced in a study of blood T cells in healthy people across ages. A J-beta primer mix and a sample-barcoded 5' primer were used in a second PCR of about 7 to 12 cycles. A single record per CDR3 protein comes from TCRdb applying MiXCR to the 5' RACE reads. This table has 2 million or so distinct CDR3 sequences, around 48% appearing once. The sample was blood. The receptors here all came from a woman in her thirties or forties in good health.

The rearrangement links TRBV7-3 to TRBJ2-6; TRBD2 agrees at 8 bases. The CDR3 runs to 16 residues. Trimming cost V 4 bases and J 3 bases; bases outside gene matches: 5. CDR1 and CDR2 from the germline V gene are SGHTA and FQGTGA. CDR3 residues: CASSSSGGRGANVLTF. The DNA of the CDR3 is TGTGCCAGCAGCTCATCGGGGGGGCGTGGGGCCAACGTCCTGACTTTC.

This clonotype has a handful of counts. The V and J genes are TRBV27 and TRBJ2-7; tentative D call: TRBD2 (7 bases). The CDR3 covers 16 residues. Germline assignment: CDR1 MNHEY and CDR2 SMNVEV (reference sequence). The V end lost 6 bases, the J end lost 0 bases, and 18 bases lay between the germline ends. Here the CDR3 DNA reads TGTGCCAGCAGCTTGAGAGGGGGGGCTGGCTCCTACGAGCAGTACTTC. This encodes CASSLRGGAGSYEQYF.

The chain is built from TRBV28 and TRBJ1-4; tentative D call: TRBD1 (6 bases). The germline V gene has CDR1 MDHEN and CDR2 SYDVKM. The V and J ends lost 6 bases and 8 bases respectively, with 16 bases between them. The CDR3 consists of 14 residues. The CDR3 loop reads CASSTGTPTEKLFF. In DNA form, the CDR3 reads TGTGCCAGCAGCACCGGGACACCGACAGAAAAACTGTTTTTT. Filled out from reference TRBV28 and TRBJ1-4, the complete variable domain reads DVKVTQSSRYLVKRTGEKVFLECVQDMDHENMFWYRQDPGLGLRLIYFSYDVKMKEKGDIPEGYSVSREKKERFSLILESASTNQTSMYLCASSTGTPTEKLFFGSGTQLSVL.

V usage is TRBV10-3 and J usage is TRBJ2-4, with TRBD1 as a possible D gene (5 bases). Matching the DNA end better, TRBJ2-5 makes the J call doubtful. Germline V lookup: CDR1 ENHRY, CDR2 SYGVKD. This CDR3 spans 13 amino acids. The CDR3 DNA is TGTGCCATCAGTCTGACAGCAAGAGAGACCCAGTACTTC. Protein: CAISLTARETQYF.